The 13 T cell receptor beta chains below were found in one sample sequenced in a study of T cell changes during pregnancy in multiple sclerosis. Clones were sequenced by immunoSEQ multiplex PCR, and TCRdb holds only the in-frame ones, with some missing. The sample records 50,000 to 65,000 clones, about nine tenths being singletons. The material sequenced was peripheral blood, taken in the first trimester of pregnancy. These receptors were obtained from a female donor in good health, enrolled as a control in a pregnancy study.

The chain joins TRBV5-1 to TRBJ2-5; 12 nucleotides align to TRBD1. J was trimmed by 11 bases and V by 6 bases; bases with no gene match: 14. Per the germline V gene, CDR1 is SGHRS and CDR2 is YFSETQ. The CDR3 contains 15 residues. The CDR3 loop is CASKRGGQGAREQYF. The CDR3 region has the DNA TGCGCCAGCAAGAGGGGGGGACAGGGGGCTAGAGAGCAGTACTTC.

The chain couples TRBV14 to TRBJ2-7; 7 nucleotides match TRBD1. The CDR3 has 17 residues. The germline CDR1 and CDR2 sequences are SGHDN and FVKESK. V shed 3 bases, J shed 2 bases, and the junction held 13 bases outside the gene matches. CDR3 sequence: CASSHQTTGFKPYEQYF. The CDR3 DNA follows: TGTGCCAGCAGCCACCAGACGACAGGGTTTAAACCCTACGAGCAGTACTTC.

CDR3 loop: CASRTNDRGRTEAFF. The CDR3 DNA sequence: TGTGCCAGCAGGACCAACGACAGGGGAAGAACTGAAGCTTTCTTT. V is TRBV6-4 and J is TRBJ1-1; 8 bases align to TRBD1. Germline CDR1 is MRHNA and CDR2 is SNTAGT. The CDR3 consists of 15 residues. V lost 6 bases, J lost 5 bases, and 11 bases stayed unmatched.

V usage is TRBV2 and J usage is TRBJ2-1; 7 positions match TRBD2. The CDR3 has 15 residues. V gave up 2 bases and J gave up 2 bases; unmatched junction bases: 3. Germline V gene sequence: CDR1 SNHLY, CDR2 FYNNEI. The CDR3 here is CASSESGIPYNEQFF. The DNA for the CDR3 is TGTGCCAGCAGTGAAAGCGGGATCCCCTACAATGAGCAGTTCTTC.

A remark on this clone: The junction does not match germline at one end; this may be a read error. The J gene is TRBJ2-1, the V gene TRBV7-7; 9 bases map to TRBD2. CDR3 size: 14 residues. Germline lookup yields CDR1 SSHAT and CDR2 FNYEAQ (reference sequence). The CDR3 loop reads CASSPAGGTFEQFF. Here the CDR3 DNA reads TGTGCTAGCAGCCCGGCGGGGGGGACTTTTGAGCAGTTCTTC.

The V call is TRBV11-2, the J call TRBJ2-4, with TRBD1 matching 7 bases. V shed 6 bases, J shed 6 bases, and the junction held 11 bases outside the gene matches. This CDR3 contains 15 residues. Per the germline V gene, CDR1 is SGHAT and CDR2 is FQNNGV. CDR3 DNA: TGTGCCAGCAGTGGGAGAACGGGACAGTTAAACATTCAGTACTTC. Translated: CASSGRTGQLNIQYF.

This chain joins TRBV9 and TRBJ1-5; 8 bases are a match to TRBD1. Germline assignment: CDR1 SGDLS and CDR2 YYNGEE. This CDR3 has 14 amino acids. Trimming took 3 bases from V and 4 from J; bases not matched to a gene: 3. CDR3: CASSADRGNQPQHF. The CDR3 region has the DNA TGTGCCAGCAGCGCTGACAGGGGAAATCAGCCCCAGCATTTT.

The chain combines TRBV9 with TRBJ2-2, with a weak D call TRBD2 (5 bases). Trimming removed 10 bases from V and 5 bases from J, with 15 bases in between. The CDR3 runs 13 residues. Germline loops: CDR1 SGDLS, CDR2 YYNGEE. CDR3 bases: TGTGCCTCCTCGGGGTTGAGAACCGGGGAGCTGTTTTTT. Translated, it gives CASSGLRTGELFF.

The chain employs TRBV25-1 and TRBJ2-4, with D unresolved. V lost 5 bases to trimming and J lost 9 bases, with 11 bases between them. Germline V CDR1 and CDR2: MGHDK, SYGVNS. The CDR3 loop spans 12 amino acids. This CDR3 reads CASSFGQSIQYF. CDR3 bases: TGTGCCAGCAGTTTTGGCCAAAGCATTCAGTACTTC.

This sequence joins TRBV20-1 and TRBJ1-1; D remains ambiguous. V dropped 5 bases and J dropped 10 bases, with 14 bases sitting between them. CDR3 length: 11 residues. Germline V CDR1 and CDR2: DFQATT, SNEGSKA (reference sequence). The CDR3 nucleotides read TGCAGTGCTCTGTACTGGGAGCGAGCTTTCTTT. This encodes CSALYWERAFF.

The CDR3 region is CASTPSYNEQFF. DNA for the CDR3: TGCGCCAGCACCCCATCCTACAATGAGCAGTTCTTC. The J gene is TRBJ2-1, the V gene TRBV10-2; D is undetermined. The CDR3 loop spans 12 amino acids. Germline V lookup: CDR1 WSHSY, CDR2 SAAADI. V was trimmed by 7 bases and J by 1 base, leaving 5 bases between them.

This chain links TRBV13 with TRBJ1-2; D gene unclear. This CDR3 spans 13 amino acids. In germline, CDR1 is PRHDT, CDR2 FYEKMQ (reference sequence). V was pared by 0 bases and J by 8 bases, with 10 bases between. DNA for the CDR3: TGTGCCAGCAGCTTAGGATACCCCCGGGGCTACACCTTC. This encodes CASSLGYPRGYTF.

The rearrangement joins TRBV7-8 to TRBJ2-5; perhaps TRBD2 as D (6 bases). The CDR3 length is 20 residues. Trimming took off 1 base at V and 2 bases at J, with 26 bases between the two ends. The V gene's germline CDR1 is SGHVS and CDR2 FQNEAQ. The CDR3 is CASSLVGREAIVRLQETQYF. The CDR3 region has the DNA TGTGCCAGCAGCTTAGTTGGCAGGGAGGCTATAGTTCGACTACAAGAGACCCAGTACTTC.